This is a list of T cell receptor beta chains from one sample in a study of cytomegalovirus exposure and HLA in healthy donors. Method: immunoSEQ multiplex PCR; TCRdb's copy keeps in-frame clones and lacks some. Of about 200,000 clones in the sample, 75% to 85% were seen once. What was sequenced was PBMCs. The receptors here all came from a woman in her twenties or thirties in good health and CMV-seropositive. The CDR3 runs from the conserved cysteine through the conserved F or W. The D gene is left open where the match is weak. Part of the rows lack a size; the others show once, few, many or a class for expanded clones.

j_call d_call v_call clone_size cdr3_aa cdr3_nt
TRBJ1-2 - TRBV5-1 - CASSLEEGADGYTF TGCGCCAGCAGCTTGGAAGAGGGAGCGGATGGCTACACCTTC
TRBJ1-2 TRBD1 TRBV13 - CASSQGTGEGSGYTF TGTGCCAGCAGCCAAGGGACAGGGGAAGGGAGTGGCTACACCTTC
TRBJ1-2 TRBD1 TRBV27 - CASGQALRNYGYTF TGTGCCAGCGGACAGGCCCTCCGCAACTATGGCTACACCTTC
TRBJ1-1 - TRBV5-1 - CASSLMDIRTEAFF TGCGCCAGCAGCTTGATGGACATTAGAACTGAAGCTTTCTTT
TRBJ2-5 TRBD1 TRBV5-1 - CASSLDRGDEYQETQYF TGCGCCAGCAGCTTGGACAGGGGCGATGAGTACCAAGAGACCCAGTACTTC
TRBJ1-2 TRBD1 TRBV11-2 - CASSFRDRRLYGYTF TGTGCCAGCAGCTTCCGGGACAGGCGCCTCTATGGCTACACCTTC
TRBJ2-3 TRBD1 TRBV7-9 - CASSQTGFRDTQYF TGTGCCAGCAGCCAGACAGGGTTTCGCGATACGCAGTATTTT
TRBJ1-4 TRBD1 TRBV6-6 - CASSYSAGGNEKLFF TGTGCCAGCAGTTACTCGGCAGGGGGTAATGAAAAACTGTTTTTT
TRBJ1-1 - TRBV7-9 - CSSSLEATEAFF TGTTCCAGCAGCTTAGAAGCCACTGAAGCTTTCTTT
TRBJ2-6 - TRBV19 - CASSFSGLSGANVLTF TGTGCCAGTAGTTTCTCAGGTCTCTCTGGGGCCAACGTCCTGACTTTC
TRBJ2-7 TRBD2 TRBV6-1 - CASTRAGGKAYEQYF TGTGCCAGCACCAGAGCGGGAGGGAAAGCCTACGAGCAGTACTTC
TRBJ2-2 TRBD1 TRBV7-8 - CASSLEGTGGIGELFF TGTGCCAGCAGCTTAGAGGGGACAGGGGGCATCGGGGAGCTGTTTTTT
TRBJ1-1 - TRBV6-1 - CASSEATKRTEAFF TGTGCCAGCAGTGAAGCGACTAAGCGCACTGAAGCTTTCTTT
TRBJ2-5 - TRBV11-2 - CASSLELVGQQRYF TGTGCCAGCAGCTTAGAGTTGGTGGGACAACAAAGGTACTTC
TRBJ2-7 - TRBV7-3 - CASSLGQNYEQYF TGTGCCAGCAGCTTAGGACAAAACTACGAGCAGTACTTC
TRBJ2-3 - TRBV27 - CASSLLRTDTQYF TGTGCCAGCAGTTTATTGCGGACAGATACGCAGTATTTT
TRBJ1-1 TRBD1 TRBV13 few CASSLARGRTEAFF TGTGCCAGCAGCTTAGCCAGGGGGCGTACTGAAGCTTTCTTT
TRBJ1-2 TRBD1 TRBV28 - CASSRGFNYGYTF TGTGCCAGCAGCAGGGGGTTTAACTATGGCTACACCTTC
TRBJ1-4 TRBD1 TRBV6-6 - CASSSSSSTGHEKLFF TGTGCCAGCAGCTCCTCCTCCTCGACAGGGCACGAAAAACTGTTTTTT
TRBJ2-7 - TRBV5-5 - CASSLVDTGPYEQYF TGTGCCAGCAGCTTGGTGGACACCGGCCCCTACGAGCAGTACTTC
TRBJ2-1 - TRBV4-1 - CASSQRGETKQFF TGCGCCAGCAGCCAACGAGGCGAGACCAAGCAGTTCTTC
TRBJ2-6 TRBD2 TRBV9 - CASSVDWGGIRGANVLTF TGTGCCAGCAGCGTAGATTGGGGGGGGATAAGAGGGGCCAACGTCCTGACTTTC
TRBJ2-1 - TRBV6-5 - CASSGTPGINEQFF TGTGCCAGCAGCGGGACACCTGGTATCAATGAGCAGTTCTTC
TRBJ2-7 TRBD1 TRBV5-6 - CASSSGRDSSYEQYF TGTGCCAGCAGCTCGGGCCGGGACAGTTCCTACGAGCAGTACTTC
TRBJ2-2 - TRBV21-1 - CASNPGGPDTGELFF TGTGCCAGCAACCCGGGGGGGCCGGACACCGGGGAGCTGTTTTTT
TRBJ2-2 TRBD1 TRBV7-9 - CASSLTGQGRNGELFF TGTGCCAGCAGCTTAACTGGACAGGGGCGAAACGGGGAGCTGTTTTTT
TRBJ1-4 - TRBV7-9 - CASSFRGEKLFF TGTGCCAGCAGCTTCAGGGGTGAAAAACTGTTTTTT
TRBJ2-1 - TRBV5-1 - CASSLQVNNEQFF TGCGCCAGCAGTCTTCAGGTGAACAATGAGCAGTTCTTC
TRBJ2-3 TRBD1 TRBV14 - CASSHLDRATDTQYF TGTGCCAGCAGCCACCTGGACAGGGCGACAGATACGCAGTATTTT
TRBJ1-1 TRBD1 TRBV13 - CASSLSGGYTEAFF TGTGCCAGCAGCTTATCAGGGGGGTACACTGAAGCTTTCTTT
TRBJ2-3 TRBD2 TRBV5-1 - CASSSLAGGGTDTQYF TGCGCCAGCAGCTCTCTAGCGGGAGGCGGGACAGATACGCAGTATTTT
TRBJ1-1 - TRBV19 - CASSPTGPNTEAFF TGTGCCAGTAGTCCTACAGGGCCCAACACTGAAGCTTTCTTT
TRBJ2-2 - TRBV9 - CASSPRTEKNTGELFF TGTGCCAGCAGCCCCCGGACAGAAAAGAACACCGGGGAGCTGTTTTTT
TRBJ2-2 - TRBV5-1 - CASRPRVMNTGELFF TGCGCCAGCAGACCAAGAGTTATGAACACCGGGGAGCTGTTTTTT
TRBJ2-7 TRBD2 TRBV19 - CASSIGGNRHYEQYF TGTGCCAGTAGTATCGGGGGGAACAGGCACTACGAGCAGTACTTC
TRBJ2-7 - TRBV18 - CASSPGHRAYEQYF TGTGCCAGCTCCCCGGGACACCGAGCCTACGAGCAGTACTTC
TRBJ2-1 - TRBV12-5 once CASGLVLSGRGKEQFF TGTGCTAGTGGTTTGGTACTGTCAGGGCGCGGGAAGGAGCAGTTCTTC
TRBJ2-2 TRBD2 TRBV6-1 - CASRGLDEGPGELFF TGTGCCAGCAGGGGACTAGATGAGGGGCCCGGGGAGCTGTTTTTT
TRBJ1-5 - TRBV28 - CASTFREARTPQHF TGTGCCAGCACTTTCAGGGAGGCCCGTACGCCCCAGCATTTT
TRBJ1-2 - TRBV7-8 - CASSAGGDGYTF TGTGCCAGCAGCGCCGGGGGTGACGGCTACACCTTC
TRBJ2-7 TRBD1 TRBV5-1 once CASSSGTGGRFSYEQYF TGCGCCAGCAGCTCGGGGACAGGGGGCCGTTTCTCCTACGAGCAGTACTTC
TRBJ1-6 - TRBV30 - CAWSADGVSPLHF TGTGCCTGGAGCGCCGACGGGGTCTCACCCCTCCACTTT
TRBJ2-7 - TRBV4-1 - CASSQGFRGYEQYF TGCGCCAGCAGCCAAGGTTTCAGGGGCTACGAGCAGTACTTC
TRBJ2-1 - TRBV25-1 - CASSDPLARERSYNGQFF TGTGCCAGCAGTGACCCGCTAGCGCGAGAACGATCCTACAATGGGCAGTTCTTC
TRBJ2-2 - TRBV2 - CASSEVARNTGELFF TGTGCCAGCAGTGAAGTAGCGAGGAACACCGGGGAGCTGTTTTTT
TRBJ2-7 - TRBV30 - CAWSERAPISYEQYF TGTGCCTGGAGTGAGCGGGCACCTATCTCCTACGAGCAGTACTTC
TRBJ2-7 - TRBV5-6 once CASSRDFYEQYF TGTGCCAGCAGCAGGGACTTCTACGAGCAGTACTTC
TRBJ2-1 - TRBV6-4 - CASSGSSGGNEQFF TGTGCCAGCAGTGGAAGCAGTGGGGGGAATGAGCAGTTCTTC
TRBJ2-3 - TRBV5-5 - CASSLETRTDTQYF TGTGCCAGCAGCTTGGAGACTAGGACAGATACGCAGTATTTT
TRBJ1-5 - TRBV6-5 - CAAGDQPQHF TGTGCCGCAGGGGATCAGCCCCAGCATTTT
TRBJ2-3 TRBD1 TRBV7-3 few CASSLDPSGGDTQYF TGTGCCAGCAGCCTCGACCCCTCAGGGGGAGATACGCAGTATTTT
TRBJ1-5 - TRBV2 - CASSTVNQPQHF TGTGCCAGCAGTACGGTTAATCAGCCCCAGCATTTT
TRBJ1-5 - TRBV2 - CASREGRISNQPQHF TGTGCCAGCAGGGAGGGACGGATTAGCAATCAGCCCCAGCATTTT
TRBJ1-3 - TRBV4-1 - CASSQGGSISGNTIYF TGCGCCAGCAGCCAAGGGGGCTCCATCTCTGGAAACACCATATATTTT
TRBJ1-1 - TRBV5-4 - CASSRGGPGNAEAFF TGTGCCAGCAGCCGGGGGGGACCCGGCAACGCTGAAGCTTTCTTT